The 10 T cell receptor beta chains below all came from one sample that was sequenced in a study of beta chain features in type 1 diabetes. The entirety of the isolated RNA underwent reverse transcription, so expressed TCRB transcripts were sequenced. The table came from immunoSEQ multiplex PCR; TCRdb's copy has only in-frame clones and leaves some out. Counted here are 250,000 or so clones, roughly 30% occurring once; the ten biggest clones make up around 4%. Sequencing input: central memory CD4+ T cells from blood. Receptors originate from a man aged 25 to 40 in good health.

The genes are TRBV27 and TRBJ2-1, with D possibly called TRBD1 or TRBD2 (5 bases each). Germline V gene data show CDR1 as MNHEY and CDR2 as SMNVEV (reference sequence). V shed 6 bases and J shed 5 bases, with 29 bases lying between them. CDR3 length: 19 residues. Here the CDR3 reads CASRFFRPISGTENNEQFF. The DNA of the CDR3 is TGTGCCAGCAGATTTTTCCGCCCGATCTCCGGGACGGAGAACAATGAGCAGTTCTTC.

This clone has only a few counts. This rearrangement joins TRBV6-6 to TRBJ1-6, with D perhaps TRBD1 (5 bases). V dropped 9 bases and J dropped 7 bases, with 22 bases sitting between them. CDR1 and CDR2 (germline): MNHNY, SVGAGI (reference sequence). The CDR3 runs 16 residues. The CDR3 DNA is TGTGCCAGTCCGCCCGGGAAACGAGGGACCAATTCACCCCTCCACTTT. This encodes CASPPGKRGTNSPLHF.

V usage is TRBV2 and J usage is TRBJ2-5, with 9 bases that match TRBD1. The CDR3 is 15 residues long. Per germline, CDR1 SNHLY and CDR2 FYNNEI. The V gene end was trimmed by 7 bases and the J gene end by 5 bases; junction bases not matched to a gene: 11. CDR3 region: CASNLPQGAQETQYF. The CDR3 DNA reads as TGTGCCAGCAACCTCCCACAGGGGGCCCAGGAGACCCAGTACTTC.

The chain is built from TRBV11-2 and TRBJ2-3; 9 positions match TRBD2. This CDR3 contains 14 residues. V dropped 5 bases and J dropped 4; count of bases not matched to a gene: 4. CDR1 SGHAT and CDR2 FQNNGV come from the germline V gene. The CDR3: CASSATSGADTQYF. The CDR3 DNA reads TGTGCCAGCAGCGCGACTAGCGGCGCAGATACGCAGTATTTT.

The DNA of the CDR3 is TGTGCCAGCAGTCGGACAGGGAATAATGAAAAACTGTTTTTT. This translates into CASSRTGNNEKLFF. This rearrangement joins TRBV6-5 to TRBJ1-4, with 8 nucleotides matching TRBD1. V dropped 5 bases and J dropped 4; count of bases not matched to a gene: 3. Per germline, CDR1 MNHEY and CDR2 SVGAGI. The CDR3 is 14 residues long.

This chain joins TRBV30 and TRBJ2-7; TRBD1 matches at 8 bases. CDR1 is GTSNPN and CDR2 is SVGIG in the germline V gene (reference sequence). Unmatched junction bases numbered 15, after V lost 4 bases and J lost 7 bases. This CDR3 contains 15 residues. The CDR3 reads CAWITQQGGQREQYF. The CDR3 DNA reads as TGTGCCTGGATCACTCAACAGGGGGGTCAGAGGGAGCAGTACTTC.

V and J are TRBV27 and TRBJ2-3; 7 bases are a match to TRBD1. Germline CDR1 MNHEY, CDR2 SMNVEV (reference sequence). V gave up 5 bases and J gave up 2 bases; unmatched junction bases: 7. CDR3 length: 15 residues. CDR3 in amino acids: CASSARDSITDTQYF. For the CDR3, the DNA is TGTGCCAGCAGTGCCCGGGACAGTATCACAGATACGCAGTATTTT.

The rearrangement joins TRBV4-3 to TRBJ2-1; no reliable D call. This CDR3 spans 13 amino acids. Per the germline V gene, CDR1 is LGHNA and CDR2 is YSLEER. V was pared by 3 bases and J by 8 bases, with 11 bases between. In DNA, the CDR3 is TGCGCCAGCAGCCAGCAGGTCTCTTATGAGCAGTTCTTC. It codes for CASSQQVSYEQFF.

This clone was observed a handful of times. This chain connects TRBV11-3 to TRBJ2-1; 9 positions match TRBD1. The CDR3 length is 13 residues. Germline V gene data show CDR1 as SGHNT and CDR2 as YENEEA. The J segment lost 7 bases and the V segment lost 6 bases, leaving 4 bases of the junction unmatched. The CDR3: CASSRDRENEQFF. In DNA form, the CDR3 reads TGTGCCAGCAGTCGGGACAGGGAAAATGAGCAGTTCTTC.

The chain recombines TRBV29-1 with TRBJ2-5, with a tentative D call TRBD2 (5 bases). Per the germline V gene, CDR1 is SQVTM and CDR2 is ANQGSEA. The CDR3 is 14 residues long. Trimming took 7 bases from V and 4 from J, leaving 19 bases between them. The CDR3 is CSAERAGGLETQYF. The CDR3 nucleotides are TGCAGCGCCGAGAGGGCTGGAGGTTTAGAGACCCAGTACTTC.